The 15 T cell receptor beta chains presented below share a single source sample, sequenced in a study of T cell responses to AZD1222 COVID-19 vaccine. TCRdb's table, derived via immunoSEQ multiplex PCR, lists solely in-frame clones and lacks some. The sample holds more than 85,000 clones, approximately 84% seen once. Specimen: peripheral blood, collected 28 days after the second AZD1222 dose. These receptors were obtained from an adult who received the AZD1222 COVID-19 vaccine.

This clone was detected once. The chain has TRBV19 and TRBJ1-5, with TRBD1 as a possible D gene (6 bases). CDR3 length: 13 residues. V was cut by 7 bases and J by 4 bases, with 11 bases left in between. CDR1 LNHDA and CDR2 SQIVND come from the germline V gene (reference sequence). DNA for the CDR3: TGTGCCAGTACGGCGGGGACAAATCAGCCCCAGCATTTT. Amino acids: CASTAGTNQPQHF.

The CDR3 loop reads CASSFLGAGTSNEKLFF. The CDR3 nucleotides read TGTGCCAGCAGCTTTCTGGGGGCCGGGACCTCTAATGAAAAACTGTTTTTT. This chain links TRBV11-2 with TRBJ1-4; a possible D gene is TRBD1 (6 bases). CDR1 SGHAT and CDR2 FQNNGV come from the germline V gene. The CDR3 is made up of 17 amino acids. V was shortened by 3 bases and J by 3 bases, with 17 bases between the two germline ends.

The chain recombines TRBV9 with TRBJ2-7; a possible D gene is TRBD1 (6 bases). Germline-derived CDR1 and CDR2 are SGDLS and YYNGEE. V lost 2 bases and J 6 bases, leaving 15 bases between the germline ends. The CDR3 has 14 amino acids. The CDR3 protein is CASSVSALQGEQYF. DNA for the CDR3: TGTGCCAGCAGCGTTTCCGCATTACAGGGCGAGCAGTACTTC.

V usage is TRBV5-4 and J usage is TRBJ2-2, with TRBD2 identical over 8 bases. The germline V gene has CDR1 SGHNT and CDR2 YYREEE (reference sequence). The CDR3 length is 17 residues. After removal of 4 bases from V and 3 bases from J, the junction contained 11 bases not matched to a gene. CDR3 DNA: TGTGCCAGCAGCCTGGGTCCTCACGGGGGGGACACCGGGGAGCTGTTTTTT. It translates to CASSLGPHGGDTGELFF.

This CDR3 is CASSRVTGDYNSPLHF. The CDR3 DNA is TGTGCCAGCTCACGAGTGACAGGGGACTATAATTCACCCCTCCACTTT. The rearrangement uses TRBV18 and TRBJ1-6; 8 bases align to TRBD1. J lost 3 bases, V lost 4 bases, and 5 bases had no gene match. CDR1 is KGHSH and CDR2 is LQKENI in the germline V gene. The CDR3 extends over 16 amino acids.

The gene calls are TRBV7-3 and TRBJ1-1; D gene uncertain. The CDR3 sequence is 13 residues long. The germline V gene encodes CDR1 SGHTA and CDR2 FQGTGA. The V gene lost 2 bases and the J gene lost 0 bases, with 4 bases spanning the gap. CDR3 sequence reads: CASSLGMNTEAFF. The CDR3 DNA follows: TGTGCCAGCAGCTTAGGCATGAACACTGAAGCTTTCTTT.

The gene calls are TRBV30 and TRBJ2-7; TRBD2 aligns across 9 bases. The CDR3 is 12 residues long. Germline lookup yields CDR1 GTSNPN and CDR2 SVGIG (reference sequence). The junction had 6 bases not matched to a gene; V was cut back by 6 bases and J by 6 bases. The CDR3 DNA sequence: TGTGCCTGCCCGTGGCGGGAGGGCGAGCAGTACTTC. Translated, it gives CACPWREGEQYF.

The chain recombines TRBV3-1 (or the pseudogene TRBV3-2) with TRBJ1-1; TRBD1 matches at 7 bases. The CDR3 has 16 residues. Germline V gene sequence: CDR1 LGHDT, CDR2 YNNKEL (reference sequence). Germline trimming cut 1 base from V and 1 base from J; bases unmatched to any gene: 6. The CDR3: CASSQGLTGTNTEAFF. CDR3 coding DNA: TGTGCCAGCAGCCAAGGCTTGACAGGGACGAACACTGAAGCTTTCTTT.

This clone was observed a single time. The chain couples TRBV5-6 to TRBJ1-2; D gene ambiguous. CDR1 is SGHDT and CDR2 is YYEEEE in the germline V gene. Trimming stripped 0 bases from V and 2 bases from J, with 8 bases between. The CDR3 runs 14 residues. DNA of the CDR3: TGTGCCAGCAGCTTGGGCAGTTTAAACTATGGCTACACCTTC. The encoded protein is CASSLGSLNYGYTF.

The chain is built from TRBV28 and TRBJ1-2; the D gene is possibly TRBD1 (5 bases). Trimming shortened V by 6 bases and J by 2 bases, and 10 bases separated the two germline ends. This CDR3 is built from 13 residues. Germline assignment: CDR1 MDHEN and CDR2 SYDVKM. The DNA for the CDR3 is TGTGCCAGCAGGCCACAGGTCAACTATGGCTACACCTTC. Protein product: CASRPQVNYGYTF.

The chain couples TRBV7-6 to TRBJ2-3; TRBD1 matches at 9 bases. CDR3 length equals 14 residues. Germline loops: CDR1 SGHVS, CDR2 FNYEAQ. V shed 5 bases, J shed 4 bases, and the junction held 4 bases outside the gene matches. The CDR3 protein is CASSLGQGPDTQYF. CDR3 coding DNA: TGTGCCAGCAGCCTGGGACAGGGTCCAGATACGCAGTATTTT.

The rearrangement links TRBV7-6 to TRBJ2-7, with D perhaps TRBD2 (6 bases). Trimming left V 4 bases short and J 2 bases short, with 12 bases between. Germline V gene sequence: CDR1 SGHVS, CDR2 FNYEAQ. The CDR3 length is 14 residues. CDR3: CASSSRWGAYEQYF. CDR3 nucleotide sequence: TGTGCCAGCAGCTCCAGGTGGGGGGCCTACGAGCAGTACTTC.

The rearrangement links TRBV5-1 to TRBJ1-2; 8 positions match TRBD1. V lost 3 bases, J lost 8 bases, and 15 bases stayed unmatched. CDR1 SGHRS and CDR2 YFSETQ come from the germline V gene. This CDR3 is 16 amino acids long. CDR3 sequence: CASSSSGADRVGGYTF. The CDR3 region has the DNA TGCGCCAGCAGCTCATCTGGAGCGGACAGGGTAGGCGGCTACACCTTC. Filled out from reference TRBV5-1 and TRBJ1-2, the complete variable domain reads KAGVTQTPRYLIKTRGQQVTLSCSPISGHRSVSWYQQTPGQGLQFLFEYFSETQRNKGNFPGRFSGRQFSNSRSEMNVSTLELGDSALYLCASSSSGADRVGGYTFGSGTRLTVV.

This clone was detected only a few times. This chain connects TRBV12-5 to TRBJ1-3; D remains ambiguous. The germline CDR1 and CDR2 sequences are LGHNT and FRNRAP. The CDR3 length is 19 residues. The V end lost 5 bases, the J end lost 4 bases, and 27 bases lay between the germline ends. The CDR3 protein is CASGPGVRRNVSSGNTIYF. The CDR3 DNA reads as TGTGCTAGTGGTCCGGGCGTTAGGAGGAATGTGTCTTCGGGAAACACCATATATTTT.

The V gene is TRBV1, the J gene TRBJ2-3; the DNA was not compared with TRBD2, the D call given in the table. TRBV1 is recorded as a pseudogene. This CDR3 contains 14 residues. The chain's CDR3 is CTSSPTKKRGAGYF. In nucleotides, the CDR3 is TGCACCAGCAGCCCAACCAAGAAGCGGGGGGCGGGGTATTTT.